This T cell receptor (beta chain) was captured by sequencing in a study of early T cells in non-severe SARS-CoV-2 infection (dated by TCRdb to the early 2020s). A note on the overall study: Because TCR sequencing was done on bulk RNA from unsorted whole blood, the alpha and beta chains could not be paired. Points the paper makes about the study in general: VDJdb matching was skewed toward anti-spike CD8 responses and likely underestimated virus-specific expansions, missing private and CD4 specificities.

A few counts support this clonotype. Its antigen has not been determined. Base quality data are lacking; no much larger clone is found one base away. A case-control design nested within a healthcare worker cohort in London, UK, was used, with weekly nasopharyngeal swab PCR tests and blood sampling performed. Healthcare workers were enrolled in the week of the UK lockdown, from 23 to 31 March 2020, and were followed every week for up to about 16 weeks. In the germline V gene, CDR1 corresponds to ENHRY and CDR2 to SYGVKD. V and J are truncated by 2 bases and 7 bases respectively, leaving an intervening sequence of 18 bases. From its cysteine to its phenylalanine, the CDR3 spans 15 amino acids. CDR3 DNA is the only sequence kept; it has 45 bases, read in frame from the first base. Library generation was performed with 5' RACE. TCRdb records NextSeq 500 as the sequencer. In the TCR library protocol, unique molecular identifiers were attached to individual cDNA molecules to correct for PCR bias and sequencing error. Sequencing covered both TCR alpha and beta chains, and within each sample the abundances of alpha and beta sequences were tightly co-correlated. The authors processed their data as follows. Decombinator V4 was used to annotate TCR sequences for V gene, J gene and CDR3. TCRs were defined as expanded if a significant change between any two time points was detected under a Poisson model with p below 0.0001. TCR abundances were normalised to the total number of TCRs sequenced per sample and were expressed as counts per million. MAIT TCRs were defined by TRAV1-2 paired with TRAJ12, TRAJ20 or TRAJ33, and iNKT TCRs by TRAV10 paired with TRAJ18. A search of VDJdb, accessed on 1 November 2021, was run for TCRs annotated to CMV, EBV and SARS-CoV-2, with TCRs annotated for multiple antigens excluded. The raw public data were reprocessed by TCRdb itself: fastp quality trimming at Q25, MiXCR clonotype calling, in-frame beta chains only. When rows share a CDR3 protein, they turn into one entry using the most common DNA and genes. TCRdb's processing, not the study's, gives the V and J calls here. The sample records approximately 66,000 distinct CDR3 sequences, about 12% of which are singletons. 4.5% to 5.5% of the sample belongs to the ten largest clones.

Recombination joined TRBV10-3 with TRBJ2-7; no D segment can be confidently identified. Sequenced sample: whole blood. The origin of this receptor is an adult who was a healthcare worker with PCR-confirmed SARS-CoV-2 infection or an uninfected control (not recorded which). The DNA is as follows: TGTGCCATCAGTGAGAGCCGGCAACCTACCGGGGAGCAGTACTTC. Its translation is CAISESRQPTGEQYF.